This T cell receptor (beta chain) was retrieved from a study of human T cells and chemical hapten exposure. Across the study: Upper back patch tests used 0.01% DPC, scored after 6 days.

Whole-study results and caveats: Compared to controls, expanded TCRs made significantly more large clusters of similar CDR3s.

Ten or more counts support this clonotype. The antigen is undetermined. As for time point: patch test 1, 2 weeks after DPC sensitization. Regarding treatment: therapeutic diphenylcyclopropenone sensitization with weekly scalp DPC. In the study's own analysis: A per-sample median of roughly 96,000 TCRs was observed, with a range of about 23,224 to 750,000. MiXCR was run by TCRdb on the RACE reads, yielding one entry per CDR3 protein. The authors' filters were not applied to this entry. The sample consists of 84,000 or so distinct CDR3 sequences, under 12% of them appearing once. The specimen comprised whole blood, sampled in connection with sensitization to the hapten diphenylcyclopropenone (DPC). This sequence was found in a man aged 35-49 years with alopecia areata. Some clones in this sample may be carry-over from other donors' samples.

The CDR3 is CASSPAGTGTDTQYF. The CDR3 DNA reads as TGCGCCAGCAGTCCAGCGGGGACAGGCACAGATACGCAGTATTTT. V is TRBV5-1 and J is TRBJ2-3, with D perhaps TRBD1 or TRBD2 (7 bases each). The V end lost 5 bases, the J end lost 1 base, and 14 bases lay between the germline ends. Germline lookup yields CDR1 SGHRS and CDR2 YFSETQ. The CDR3 spans 15 residues. The variable domain in full, with the rest retrieved from reference TRBV5-1 and TRBJ2-3, is KAGVTQTPRYLIKTRGQQVTLSCSPISGHRSVSWYQQTPGQGLQFLFEYFSETQRNKGNFPGRFSGRQFSNSRSEMNVSTLELGDSALYLCASSPAGTGTDTQYFGPGTRLTVL.